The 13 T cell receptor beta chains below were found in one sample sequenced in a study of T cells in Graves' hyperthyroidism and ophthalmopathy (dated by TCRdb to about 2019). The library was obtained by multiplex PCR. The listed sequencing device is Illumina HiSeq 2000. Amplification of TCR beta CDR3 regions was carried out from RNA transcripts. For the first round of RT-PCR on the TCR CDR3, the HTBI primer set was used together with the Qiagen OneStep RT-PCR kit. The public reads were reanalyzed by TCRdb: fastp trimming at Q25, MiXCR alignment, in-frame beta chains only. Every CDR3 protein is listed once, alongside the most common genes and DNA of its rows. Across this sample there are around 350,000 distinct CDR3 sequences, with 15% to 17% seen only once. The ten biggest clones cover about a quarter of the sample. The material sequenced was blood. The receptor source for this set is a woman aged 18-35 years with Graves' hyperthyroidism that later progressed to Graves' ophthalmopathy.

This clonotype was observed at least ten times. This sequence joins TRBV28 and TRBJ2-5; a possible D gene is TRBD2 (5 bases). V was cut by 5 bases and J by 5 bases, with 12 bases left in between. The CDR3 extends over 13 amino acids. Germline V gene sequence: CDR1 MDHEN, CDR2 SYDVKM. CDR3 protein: CASSLRGKETQYF. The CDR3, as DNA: TGTGCCAGCAGTCTAAGAGGGAAGGAGACCCAGTACTTC.

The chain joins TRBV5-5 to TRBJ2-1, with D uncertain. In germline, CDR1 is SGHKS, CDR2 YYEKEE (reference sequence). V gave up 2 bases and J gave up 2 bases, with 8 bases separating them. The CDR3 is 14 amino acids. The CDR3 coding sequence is TGTGCCAGCAGCTTTAGACGCGCCTACAATGAGCAGTTCTTC. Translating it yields CASSFRRAYNEQFF.

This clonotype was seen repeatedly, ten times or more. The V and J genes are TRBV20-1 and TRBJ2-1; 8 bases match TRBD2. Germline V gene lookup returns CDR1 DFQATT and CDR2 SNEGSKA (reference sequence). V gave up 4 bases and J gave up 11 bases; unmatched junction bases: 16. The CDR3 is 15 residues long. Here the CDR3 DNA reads TGCAGTGCTACCCTGGATAGCGGGGACTTGGGGCAGCAGTTCTTC. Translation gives CSATLDSGDLGQQFF.

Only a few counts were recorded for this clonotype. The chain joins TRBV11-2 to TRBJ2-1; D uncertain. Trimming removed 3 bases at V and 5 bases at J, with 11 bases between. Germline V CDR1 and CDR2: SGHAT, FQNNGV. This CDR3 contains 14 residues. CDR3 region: CASSLPVGNNEQFF. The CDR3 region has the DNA TGTGCCAGCAGCTTGCCGGTGGGGAACAATGAGCAGTTCTTC. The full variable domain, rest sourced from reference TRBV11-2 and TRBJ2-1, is EAGVAQSPRYKIIEKRQSVAFWCNPISGHATLYWYQQILGQGPKLLIQFQNNGVVDDSQLPKDRFSAERLKGVDSTLKIQPAKLEDSAVYLCASSLPVGNNEQFFGPGTRLTVL.

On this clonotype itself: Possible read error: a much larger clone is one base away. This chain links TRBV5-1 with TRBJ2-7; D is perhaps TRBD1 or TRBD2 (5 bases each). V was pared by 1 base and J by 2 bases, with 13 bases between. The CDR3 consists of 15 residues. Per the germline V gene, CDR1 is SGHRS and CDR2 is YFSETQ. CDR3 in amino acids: CASSLHPGSPYEQYF. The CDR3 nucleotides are TGCGCCAGCAGCTTGCACCCAGGGAGCCCCTACGAGCAGTACTTC.

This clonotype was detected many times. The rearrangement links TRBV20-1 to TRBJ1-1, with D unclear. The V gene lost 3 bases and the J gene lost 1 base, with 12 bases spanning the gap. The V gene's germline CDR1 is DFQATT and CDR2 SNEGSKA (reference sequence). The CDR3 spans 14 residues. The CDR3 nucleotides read TGCAGTGCTAGGTTGGGGTCGACGAACACTGAAGCTTTCTTT. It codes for CSARLGSTNTEAFF.

The CDR3 nucleotides read TGCAGTGCTAGAGGTTCCGGGACTAGCGGGAGAAGGATAGATACGCAGTATTTT. Protein sequence: CSARGSGTSGRRIDTQYF. The chain combines TRBV20-1 with TRBJ2-3, with 14 bases matching TRBD2. This CDR3 has 18 residues. Trimming removed 1 base from V and 5 bases from J; junction bases left unmatched: 11. The germline V gene has CDR1 DFQATT and CDR2 SNEGSKA (reference sequence).

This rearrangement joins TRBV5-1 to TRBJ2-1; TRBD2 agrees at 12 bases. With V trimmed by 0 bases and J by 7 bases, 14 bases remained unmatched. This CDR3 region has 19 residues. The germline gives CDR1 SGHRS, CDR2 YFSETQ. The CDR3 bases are TGCGCCAGCAGCTTGGCGGGGAAGACTAGCGGGAGTTCAGGGAATGAGCAGTTCTTC. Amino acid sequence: CASSLAGKTSGSSGNEQFF.

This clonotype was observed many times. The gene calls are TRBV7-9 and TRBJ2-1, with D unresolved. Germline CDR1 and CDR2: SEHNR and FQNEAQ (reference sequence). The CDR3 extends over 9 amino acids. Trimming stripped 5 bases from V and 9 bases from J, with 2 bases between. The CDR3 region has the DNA TGTGCCAGCAGCGCTGAGCAGTTCTTC. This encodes CASSAEQFF.

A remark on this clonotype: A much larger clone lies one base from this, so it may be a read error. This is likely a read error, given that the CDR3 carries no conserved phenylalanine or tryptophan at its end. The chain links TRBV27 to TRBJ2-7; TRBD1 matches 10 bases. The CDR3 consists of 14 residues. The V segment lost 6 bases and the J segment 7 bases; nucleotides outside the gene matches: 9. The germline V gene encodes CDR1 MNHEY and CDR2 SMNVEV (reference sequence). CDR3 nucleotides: TGTGCCAGCAGGTGGGGACAGGGGCAGGGGGAGCAGTACCTC. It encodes CASRWGQGQGEQYL.

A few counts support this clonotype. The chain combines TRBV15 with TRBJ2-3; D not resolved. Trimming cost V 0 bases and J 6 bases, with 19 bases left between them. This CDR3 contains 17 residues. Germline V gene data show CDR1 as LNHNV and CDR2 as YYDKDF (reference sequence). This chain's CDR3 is CATSRDTRSLELDTQYF. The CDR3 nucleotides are TGTGCCACCAGCAGAGATACCCGTTCGCTAGAACTCGATACGCAGTATTTT.

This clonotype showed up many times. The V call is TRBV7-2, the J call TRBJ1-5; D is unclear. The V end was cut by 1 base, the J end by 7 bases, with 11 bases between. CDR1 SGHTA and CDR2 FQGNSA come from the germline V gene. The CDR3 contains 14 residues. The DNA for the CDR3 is TGTGCCAGCAGCTTAGGTTGGGGTGGCCAGCCCCAGCATTTT. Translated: CASSLGWGGQPQHF.

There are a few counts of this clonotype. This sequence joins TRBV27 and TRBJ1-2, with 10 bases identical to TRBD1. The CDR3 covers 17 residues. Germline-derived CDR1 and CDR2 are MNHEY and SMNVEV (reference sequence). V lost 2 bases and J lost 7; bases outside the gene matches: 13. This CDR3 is CASSLIPGTGEYRGYTF. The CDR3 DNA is TGTGCCAGCAGTTTAATCCCCGGGACAGGGGAATATCGTGGCTACACCTTC.